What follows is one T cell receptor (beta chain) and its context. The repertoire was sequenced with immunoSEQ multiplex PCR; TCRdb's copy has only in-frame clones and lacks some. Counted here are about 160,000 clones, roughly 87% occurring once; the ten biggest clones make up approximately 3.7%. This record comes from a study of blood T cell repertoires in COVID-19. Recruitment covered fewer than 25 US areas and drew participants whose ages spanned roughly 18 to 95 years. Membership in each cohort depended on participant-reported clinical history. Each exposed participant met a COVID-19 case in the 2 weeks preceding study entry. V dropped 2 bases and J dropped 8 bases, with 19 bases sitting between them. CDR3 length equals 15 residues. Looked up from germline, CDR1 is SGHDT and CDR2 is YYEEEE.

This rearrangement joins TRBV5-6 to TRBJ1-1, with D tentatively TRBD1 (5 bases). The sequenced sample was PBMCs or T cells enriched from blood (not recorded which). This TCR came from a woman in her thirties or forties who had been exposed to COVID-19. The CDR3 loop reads CASSLKSGENEEAFF. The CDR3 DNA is TGTGCCAGCAGCTTAAAATCGGGGGAAAACGAAGAAGCTTTCTTT.